The clone carrying this TCR beta chain was observed a handful of times. Its antigen is as yet unknown. The source of the sample is a study of cytomegalovirus exposure and HLA in healthy donors. Study-level information: T cells numbering around 200 million yielded more than 95 million unique TCR beta sequences in an earlier analysis. Study-level points and caveats: The study dropped some indistinguishable V segments, TRBV6-2 and TRBV6-3 among them.

Amplification used 60 Vbeta primers and 13 Jbeta primers. This table comes from immunoSEQ multiplex PCR, and its TCRdb copy is limited to in-frame clones, with some not included. The sample records around 140,000 clones, over 70% being singletons. V lost 6 bases to trimming and J lost 4 bases, with 13 bases between them. The CDR3 is 14 residues long. The V gene's germline CDR1 is WSHSY and CDR2 SAAADI. The chain is built from TRBV10-2 and TRBJ1-3, with D possibly being TRBD1 (6 bases). What was sequenced was PBMCs. The clonotype was recovered from a man in his forties in good health and CMV-seronegative. The CDR3 nucleotides are TGCGCCAGCAGAGGCCAGGGGAACGGAAACACCATATATTTT. Its protein is CASRGQGNGNTIYF.